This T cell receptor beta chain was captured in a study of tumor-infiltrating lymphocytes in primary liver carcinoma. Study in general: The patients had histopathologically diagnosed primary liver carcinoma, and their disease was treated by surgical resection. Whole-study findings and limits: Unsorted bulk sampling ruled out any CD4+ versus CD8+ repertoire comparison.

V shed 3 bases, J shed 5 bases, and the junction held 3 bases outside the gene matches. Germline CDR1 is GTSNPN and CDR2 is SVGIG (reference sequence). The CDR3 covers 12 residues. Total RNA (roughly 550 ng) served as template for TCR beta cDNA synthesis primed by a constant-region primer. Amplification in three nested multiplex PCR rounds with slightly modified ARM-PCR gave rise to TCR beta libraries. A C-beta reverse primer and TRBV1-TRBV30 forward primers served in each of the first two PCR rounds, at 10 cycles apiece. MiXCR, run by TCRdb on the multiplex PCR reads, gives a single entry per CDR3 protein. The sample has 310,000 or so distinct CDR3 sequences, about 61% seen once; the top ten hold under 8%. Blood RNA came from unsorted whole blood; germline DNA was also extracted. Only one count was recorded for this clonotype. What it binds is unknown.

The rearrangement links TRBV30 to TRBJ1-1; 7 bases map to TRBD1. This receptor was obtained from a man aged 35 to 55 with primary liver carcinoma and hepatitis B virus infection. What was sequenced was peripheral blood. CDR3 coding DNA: TGTGCCTGGAGAGCGGACAGGACTGAAGCTTTCTTT. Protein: CAWRADRTEAFF.